This T cell receptor (beta chain) was profiled in a study of CD8 T cells in Susac syndrome. Study outcomes and limitations: The total CD8+ repertoires contained 15 to 20 Susac-specific public clones, and the CD8+ TEMRA repertoires contained 4 to 6.

TEMRA cells were FACS-enriched, with CD8+ and CD4+ T cells isolated negatively. As concerns this clonotype: The target antigen is unknown.

The RNA input was roughly 0.45 to 1 ug, and it was reverse transcribed with random hexamers. TCR beta CDR3 was amplified by immunoSEQ multiplex PCR. This amplification extended across 54 Vbeta and 13 Jbeta segments. MiXCR, run by TCRdb on the immunoSEQ multiplex PCR reads, gives a single entry per CDR3 protein. The sample shows roughly 84,000 distinct CDR3 sequences, around 96% of them seen only once. The CDR3 consists of 14 residues. The junction had 3 bases not matched to a gene; V was cut back by 3 bases and J by 2 bases. The sequenced material came from CD8+ T cells from PBMCs. This clonotype was obtained from a human donor with Susac syndrome. The chain carries TRBV12-3 or TRBV12-4 and TRBJ2-5; 7 bases match TRBD2. The CDR3 sequence: CASSFPGLQETQYF. The CDR3 coding sequence is TGTGCCAGCAGTTTTCCGGGACTACAAGAGACCCAGTACTTC.